These 25 T cell receptor beta chains were all obtained from the same sample, sequenced in a study of shared clonotypes between healthy human individuals. Assay: immunoSEQ multiplex PCR; the TCRdb copy retains only in-frame clones and omits some. The sample contains 1,400,000 or so clones, approximately 98.5% of which appear only once. Sequenced: naive CD4+ T cells sorted from blood. The subset is: CD45RA+ positively selected. All receptors derive from a man aged 30-40 years in good health.

This chain uses TRBV6-4 with TRBJ2-1; 7 bases map to TRBD1. CDR3 length: 13 amino acids. With V trimmed by 6 bases and J by 14 bases, 13 bases remained unmatched. Germline V gene lookup returns CDR1 MRHNA and CDR2 SNTAGT. The CDR3 DNA reads as TGTGCCAGCAGGGAACAGGGGACAAGCAAGGAGTTCTTC. Amino acid sequence: CASREQGTSKEFF.

The V and J genes are TRBV5-4 and TRBJ2-7, with 11 bases that match TRBD2. Germline V lookup: CDR1 SGHNT, CDR2 YYREEE (reference sequence). The J segment lost 7 bases and the V segment lost 0 bases, leaving 6 bases of the junction unmatched. This CDR3 region has 15 residues. The DNA of the CDR3 is TGTGCCAGCAGCTTGGTGGGTAGCGGGAGGGAAGAGCAGTACTTC. Amino acids: CASSLVGSGREEQYF.

The chain uses TRBV11-2 and TRBJ1-1, with D tentatively TRBD1 (5 bases). The CDR3 contains 16 residues. Trimming took off 5 bases at V and 1 base at J, with 17 bases between the two ends. Germline V lookup: CDR1 SGHAT, CDR2 FQNNGV. The CDR3 region is CASSQGFWGTNTEAFF. CDR3 in DNA: TGTGCCAGCAGCCAAGGGTTTTGGGGGACGAACACTGAAGCTTTCTTT. Combining the CDR3 with reference TRBV11-2 and TRBJ1-1 gives the whole variable domain EAGVAQSPRYKIIEKRQSVAFWCNPISGHATLYWYQQILGQGPKLLIQFQNNGVVDDSQLPKDRFSAERLKGVDSTLKIQPAKLEDSAVYLCASSQGFWGTNTEAFFGQGTRLTVV.

The chain joins TRBV29-1 to TRBJ1-1; TRBD1 might be the D (6 bases). The ends were cut back, 6 bases at V and 1 base at J, with 12 bases in the middle. This CDR3 has 13 amino acids. Germline V gene sequence: CDR1 SQVTM, CDR2 ANQGSEA. The CDR3 loop is CSVGGGTNTEAFF. CDR3 nucleotides: TGCAGCGTCGGAGGGGGAACGAACACTGAAGCTTTCTTT.

CDR3 protein: CASSPGLDPQETQYF. For the CDR3, the DNA is TGTGCCAGCTCACCGGGACTAGACCCTCAAGAGACCCAGTACTTC. The rearrangement joins TRBV18 to TRBJ2-5; 8 nucleotides match TRBD2. The CDR3 extends over 15 amino acids. Germline CDR1 and CDR2: KGHSH and LQKENI. V lost 3 bases, J lost 2 bases, and 5 bases stayed unmatched.

The rearrangement joins TRBV28 to TRBJ2-7; 7 nucleotides line up with TRBD1. Germline V CDR1 and CDR2: MDHEN, SYDVKM. CDR3 length equals 15 residues. Unmatched junction bases numbered 10, after V lost 6 bases and J lost 2 bases. The CDR3 spells CASSPEQGYAYEQYF. CDR3 DNA sequence: TGTGCCAGCAGCCCCGAACAGGGGTATGCCTACGAGCAGTACTTC. Full variable domain (outside the CDR3, taken from reference TRBV28 and TRBJ2-7): DVKVTQSSRYLVKRTGEKVFLECVQDMDHENMFWYRQDPGLGLRLIYFSYDVKMKEKGDIPEGYSVSREKKERFSLILESASTNQTSMYLCASSPEQGYAYEQYFGPGTRLTVT.

The chain combines TRBV5-1 with TRBJ2-2; D is unresolved. In germline, CDR1 is SGHRS, CDR2 YFSETQ. The ends were cut back, 0 bases at V and 5 bases at J, with 8 bases in the middle. This CDR3 has 14 amino acids. Written as DNA, the CDR3 is TGCGCCAGCAGCTTGGCTCCGGTTACCGGGGAGCTGTTTTTT. Translated, it gives CASSLAPVTGELFF. Drawing the rest from reference TRBV5-1 and TRBJ2-2, the complete variable domain is KAGVTQTPRYLIKTRGQQVTLSCSPISGHRSVSWYQQTPGQGLQFLFEYFSETQRNKGNFPGRFSGRQFSNSRSEMNVSTLELGDSALYLCASSLAPVTGELFFGEGSRLTVL.

This rearrangement joins TRBV29-1 to TRBJ2-2; the D gene is possibly TRBD2 (6 bases). CDR1 is SQVTM and CDR2 is ANQGSEA in the germline V gene. Trimming cost V 4 bases and J 4 bases, with 10 bases left between them. The CDR3 spans 13 residues. The DNA of the CDR3 is TGCAGCGTTGTGCGGGAAAGCACCGGGGAGCTGTTTTTT. Amino acid sequence: CSVVRESTGELFF.

The chain couples TRBV10-3 to TRBJ1-2; weak D call: TRBD1 (5 bases). Per germline, CDR1 ENHRY and CDR2 SYGVKD. The CDR3 consists of 15 residues. Trimming removed 7 bases at V and 2 bases at J, with 17 bases between. CDR3: CAINGGEGLNYGYTF. For the CDR3, the DNA is TGTGCCATCAACGGGGGGGAAGGGCTGAACTATGGCTACACCTTC.

The genes are TRBV28 and TRBJ1-2; D perhaps matches TRBD1 (5 bases). The V end was cut by 5 bases, the J end by 2 bases, with 15 bases between. CDR3 length: 15 amino acids. In germline, CDR1 is MDHEN, CDR2 SYDVKM. The CDR3 loop is CASSPLGVANYGYTF. In nucleotides, the CDR3 is TGTGCCAGCAGTCCTTTAGGGGTTGCGAACTATGGCTACACCTTC.

The V call is TRBV9, the J call TRBJ2-5; D gene uncertain. Deletions cut 0 bases from V and 5 bases from J, with 11 bases between. The CDR3 runs 14 residues. Looked up from germline, CDR1 is SGDLS and CDR2 is YYNGEE. CDR3 in amino acids: CASSVALLSETQYF. The CDR3 DNA reads as TGTGCCAGCAGCGTAGCGCTCCTGAGTGAGACCCAGTACTTC.

V usage is TRBV5-1 and J usage is TRBJ2-3, with TRBD2 matching 14 bases. The CDR3 has 17 amino acids. CDR1 and CDR2 from the germline V gene are SGHRS and YFSETQ. V lost 4 bases to trimming and J lost 2 bases; unmatched junction nucleotides: 6. Here the CDR3 reads CASSTGTSGRATDTQYF. DNA for the CDR3: TGCGCCAGCAGCACCGGGACTAGCGGGAGAGCCACAGATACGCAGTATTTT.

As to this clone: This CDR3 is also generated by other DNA sequences in the sample. The chain recombines TRBV29-1 with TRBJ2-1; D is undetermined. The V end lost 6 bases, the J end lost 2 bases, and 11 bases lay between the germline ends. This CDR3 spans 13 amino acids. Germline loops: CDR1 SQVTM, CDR2 ANQGSEA. This chain's CDR3 is CSVDLGTYNEQFF. The CDR3 region has the DNA TGCAGCGTCGACTTGGGTACCTACAATGAGCAGTTCTTC.

The chain joins TRBV5-1 to TRBJ1-5, with TRBD1 matching 7 bases. Trimming took 0 bases from V and 1 from J; bases not matched to a gene: 1. Germline loops: CDR1 SGHRS, CDR2 YFSETQ. The CDR3 spans 15 residues. CDR3 bases: TGCGCCAGCAGCTTGGCGACAGGGAGCAATCAGCCCCAGCATTTT. Its translation is CASSLATGSNQPQHF.

The rearrangement links TRBV28 to TRBJ1-1; D remains unclear. Germline assignment: CDR1 MDHEN and CDR2 SYDVKM. V lost 6 bases and J lost 5, with 13 bases in between. The CDR3 consists of 13 residues. The CDR3: CASRLTSGTEAFF. The CDR3 DNA reads as TGTGCCAGCAGACTTACCTCGGGAACTGAAGCTTTCTTT.

As to this clone: This CDR3 is also generated by other DNA sequences in the sample. The chain carries TRBV18 and TRBJ2-5; D not certain. The CDR3 totals 15 residues. The ends were cut back, 0 bases at V and 2 bases at J, with 10 bases in the middle. The germline gives CDR1 KGHSH, CDR2 LQKENI. The DNA for the CDR3 is TGTGCCAGCTCACCACCGAACCGTAGACAAGAGACCCAGTACTTC. Translated, it gives CASSPPNRRQETQYF.

The gene calls are TRBV10-3 and TRBJ1-1; the D is unclear. The CDR3 totals 14 residues. Deletions cut 10 bases from V and 3 bases from J, with 18 bases between. Germline V CDR1 and CDR2: ENHRY, SYGVKD. The CDR3 coding sequence is TGTGCCACCAGGAAGAGTTTGCTCGACACTGAAGCTTTCTTT. Translated: CATRKSLLDTEAFF.

This clone appeared a single time. J is TRBJ2-7 and V is TRBV21-1; no check of the table's D call, TRBD2, against the DNA was made. TRBV21-1 is a documented pseudogene. CDR3 length: 17 amino acids. In DNA, the CDR3 is TGTGCCAGCAGCAAAGCGCTCGCGACTAGCGGATGTTACGAGCAGTACTTC. Amino acid sequence: CASSKALATSGCYEQYF.

This chain connects TRBV7-2 to TRBJ2-1; no clear D. CDR1 is SGHTA, CDR2 FQGNSA, per germline. The CDR3 runs 16 residues. V was clipped by 5 bases and J by 5 bases, with 19 bases between them. The DNA of the CDR3 is TGTGCCAGCAGCCCCTCAGTAGTTGCGGCCCACAATGAGCAGTTCTTC. This sequence encodes CASSPSVVAAHNEQFF.

The genes are TRBV5-4 and TRBJ2-3; D is undetermined. V lost 0 bases, J lost 0 bases, and 11 bases lay in between. CDR1 SGHNT and CDR2 YYREEE come from the germline V gene (reference sequence). There are 16 residues in the CDR3. Here the CDR3 reads CASSLDVSRSTDTQYF. CDR3 bases: TGTGCCAGCAGCTTGGATGTGAGTAGGAGCACAGATACGCAGTATTTT.

The chain couples TRBV7-8 to TRBJ1-2, with D perhaps matching TRBD1 (5 bases). The CDR3 extends over 15 amino acids. The germline V gene has CDR1 SGHVS and CDR2 FQNEAQ. Trimming removed 5 bases from V and 2 bases from J, with 15 bases in between. The CDR3 reads CASSATGASNYGYTF. The CDR3 DNA is TGTGCCAGCAGCGCCACAGGAGCCTCCAACTATGGCTACACCTTC.

The V and J genes are TRBV28 and TRBJ2-7; 7 bases match TRBD2. The CDR3 is made up of 12 amino acids. Germline assignment: CDR1 MDHEN and CDR2 SYDVKM. The CDR3 reads CVSGTLGYEQYF. CDR3 DNA: TGTGTGAGCGGGACTCTGGGTTACGAGCAGTACTTC.

The chain is built from TRBV5-6 and TRBJ1-5, with 9 bases that match TRBD1. CDR1 SGHDT and CDR2 YYEEEE come from the germline V gene. Trimming took 2 bases from V and 6 from J; bases not matched to a gene: 6. This CDR3 comprises 15 residues. The CDR3 nucleotides are TGTGCCAGCAGCTTCGGACAGGGGAGAGGTCAGCCCCAGCATTTT. Translating it yields CASSFGQGRGQPQHF.

V is TRBV27 and J is TRBJ2-1; 11 nucleotides agree with TRBD2. This CDR3 is built from 16 residues. V was clipped by 5 bases and J by 9 bases; unmatched bases: 12. CDR1 is MNHEY and CDR2 is SMNVEV in the germline V gene (reference sequence). The CDR3 reads CASSPLPGLAASEQFF. In DNA form, the CDR3 reads TGTGCCAGCAGTCCCCTTCCGGGACTAGCGGCCAGTGAGCAGTTCTTC.

V is TRBV5-6 and J is TRBJ1-5; D possibly corresponds to TRBD1 (5 bases). The CDR3 is made up of 16 amino acids. V lost 0 bases, J lost 1 base, and 11 bases lay in between. Germline values: CDR1 SGHDT, CDR2 YYEEEE. CDR3 nucleotide sequence: TGTGCCAGCAGCTTGGAGGGGCGGGGGAGCAATCAGCCCCAGCATTTT. Its translation: CASSLEGRGSNQPQHF.